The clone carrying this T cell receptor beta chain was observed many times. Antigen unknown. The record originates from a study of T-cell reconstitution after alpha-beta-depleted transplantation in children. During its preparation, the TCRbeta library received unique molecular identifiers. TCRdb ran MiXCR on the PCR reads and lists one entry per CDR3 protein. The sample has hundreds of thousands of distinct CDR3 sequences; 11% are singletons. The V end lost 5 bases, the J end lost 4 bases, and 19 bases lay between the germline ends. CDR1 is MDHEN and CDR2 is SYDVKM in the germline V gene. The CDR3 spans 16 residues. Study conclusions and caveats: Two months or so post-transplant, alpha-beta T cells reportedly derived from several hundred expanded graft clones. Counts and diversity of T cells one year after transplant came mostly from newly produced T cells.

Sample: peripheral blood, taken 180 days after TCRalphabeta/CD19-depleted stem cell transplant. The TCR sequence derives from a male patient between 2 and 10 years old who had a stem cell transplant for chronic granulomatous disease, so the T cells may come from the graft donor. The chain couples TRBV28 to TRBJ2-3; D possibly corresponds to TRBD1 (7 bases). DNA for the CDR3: TGTGCCAGCAGTCCATCGACAGGCAGGGGGGCAGATACGCAGTATTTT. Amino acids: CASSPSTGRGADTQYF.